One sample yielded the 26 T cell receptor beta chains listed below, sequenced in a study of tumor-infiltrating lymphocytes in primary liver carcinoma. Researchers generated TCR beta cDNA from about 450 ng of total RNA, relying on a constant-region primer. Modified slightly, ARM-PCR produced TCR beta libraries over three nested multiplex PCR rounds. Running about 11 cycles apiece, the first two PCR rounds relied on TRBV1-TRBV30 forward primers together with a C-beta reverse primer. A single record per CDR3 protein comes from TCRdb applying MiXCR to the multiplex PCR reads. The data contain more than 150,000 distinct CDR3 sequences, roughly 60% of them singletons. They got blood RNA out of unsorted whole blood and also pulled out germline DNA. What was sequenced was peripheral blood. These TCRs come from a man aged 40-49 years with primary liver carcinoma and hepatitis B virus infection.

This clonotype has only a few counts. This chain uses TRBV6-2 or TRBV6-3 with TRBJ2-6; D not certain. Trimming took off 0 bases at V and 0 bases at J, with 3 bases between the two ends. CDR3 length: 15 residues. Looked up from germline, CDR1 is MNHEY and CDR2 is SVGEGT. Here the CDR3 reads CASSYSVSGANVLTF. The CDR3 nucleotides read TGTGCCAGCAGTTACTCGGTCTCTGGGGCCAACGTCCTGACTTTC.

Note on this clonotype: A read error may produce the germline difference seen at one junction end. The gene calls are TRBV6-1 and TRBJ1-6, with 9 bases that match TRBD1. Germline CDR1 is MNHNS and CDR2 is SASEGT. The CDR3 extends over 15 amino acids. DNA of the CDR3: TGTGCCAGCACCCCCGGGACAGGGAGCGGTTCAACCCTCCACTTT. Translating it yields CASTPGTGSGSTLHF.

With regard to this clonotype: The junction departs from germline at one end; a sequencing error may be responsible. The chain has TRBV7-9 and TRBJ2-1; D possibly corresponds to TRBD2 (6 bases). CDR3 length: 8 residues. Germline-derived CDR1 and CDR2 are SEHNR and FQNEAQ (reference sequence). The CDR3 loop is CASKPGAF. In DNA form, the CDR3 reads TGTGCCAGCAAACCGGGAGCTTTC.

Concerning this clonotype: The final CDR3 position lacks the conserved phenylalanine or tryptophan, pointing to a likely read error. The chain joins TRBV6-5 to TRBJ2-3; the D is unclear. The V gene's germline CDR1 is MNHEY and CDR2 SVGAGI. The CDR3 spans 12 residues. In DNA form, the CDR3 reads TGTGCCAGCAGAAGCCTCACAGATACCCAGTATTAT. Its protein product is CASRSLTDTQYY.

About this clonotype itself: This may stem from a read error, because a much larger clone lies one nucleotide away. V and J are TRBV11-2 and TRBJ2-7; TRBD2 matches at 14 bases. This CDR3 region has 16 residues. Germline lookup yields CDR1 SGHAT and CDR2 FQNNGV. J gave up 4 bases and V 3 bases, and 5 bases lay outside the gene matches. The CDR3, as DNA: TGTGCCAGCAGCTTGGGACTAGCGGGAGATTGGTACGAGCAGTACTTC. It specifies CASSLGLAGDWYEQYF.

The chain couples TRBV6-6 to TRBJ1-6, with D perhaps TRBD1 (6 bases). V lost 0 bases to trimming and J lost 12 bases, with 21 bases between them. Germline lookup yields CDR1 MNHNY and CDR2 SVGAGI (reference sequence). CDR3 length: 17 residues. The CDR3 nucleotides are TGTGCCAGCAGTTACTCCCTGGCCGCAGGGGAATATTTACCCCTCCACTTT. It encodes CASSYSLAAGEYLPLHF.

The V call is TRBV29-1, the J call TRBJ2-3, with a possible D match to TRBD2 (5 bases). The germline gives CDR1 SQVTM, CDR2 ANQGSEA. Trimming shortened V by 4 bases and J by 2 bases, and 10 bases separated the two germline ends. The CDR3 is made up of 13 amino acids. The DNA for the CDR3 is TGCAGCGTTGGGCCGGGAAACACAGATACGCAGTATTTT. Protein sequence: CSVGPGNTDTQYF.

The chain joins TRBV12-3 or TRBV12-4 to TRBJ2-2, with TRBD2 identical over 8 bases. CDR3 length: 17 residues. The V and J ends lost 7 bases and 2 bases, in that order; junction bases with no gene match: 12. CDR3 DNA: TGTGCCAGCACCCTCGGGGGGGGCGGTGCAAACACCGGGGAGCTGTTTTTT. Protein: CASTLGGGGANTGELFF.

The CDR3 coding sequence is TGCGCCAGCAGCTTTGGGATAGGTGACAAAAACATTCAGTACTTC. It codes for CASSFGIGDKNIQYF. This chain uses TRBV5-1 with TRBJ2-4; D gene unclear. The V end lost 2 bases, the J end lost 3 bases, and 12 bases lay between the germline ends. The germline CDR1 and CDR2 sequences are SGHRS and YFSETQ. The CDR3 is 15 residues long. The variable domain in full, completed from reference TRBV5-1 and TRBJ2-4, reads KAGVTQTPRYLIKTRGQQVTLSCSPISGHRSVSWYQQTPGQGLQFLFEYFSETQRNKGNFPGRFSGRQFSNSRSEMNVSTLELGDSALYLCASSFGIGDKNIQYFGAGTRLSVL.

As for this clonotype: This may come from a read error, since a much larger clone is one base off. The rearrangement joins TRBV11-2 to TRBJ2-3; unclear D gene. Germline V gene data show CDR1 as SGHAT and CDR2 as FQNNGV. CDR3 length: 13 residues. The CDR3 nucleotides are TGTGCCAACAGCTTATCAAGGGCAGATACGCAGTATTTT. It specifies CANSLSRADTQYF.

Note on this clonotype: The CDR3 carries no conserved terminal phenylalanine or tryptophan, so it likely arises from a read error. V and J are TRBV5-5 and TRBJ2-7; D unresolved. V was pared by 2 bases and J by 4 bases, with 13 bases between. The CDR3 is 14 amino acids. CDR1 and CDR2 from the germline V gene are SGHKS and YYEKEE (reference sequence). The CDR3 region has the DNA TGTGCCAGCAGCTTTGCTGGTCTGGGGTACGAGCAGTACCTC. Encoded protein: CASSFAGLGYEQYL.

DNA for the CDR3: TGCGCCAGCAGTGATCAACGACTTGGGAACCAAGGAGAGACCCAGTACTTC. It specifies CASSDQRLGNQGETQYF. The genes are TRBV10-2 and TRBJ2-5; D gene unclear. The germline CDR1 and CDR2 sequences are WSHSY and SAAADI. This CDR3 comprises 17 residues. Trimming removed 3 bases from V and 4 bases from J, with 21 bases in between.

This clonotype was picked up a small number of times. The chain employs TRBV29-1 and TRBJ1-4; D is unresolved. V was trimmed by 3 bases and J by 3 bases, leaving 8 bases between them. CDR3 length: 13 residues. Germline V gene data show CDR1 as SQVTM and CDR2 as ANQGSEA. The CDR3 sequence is CSVEVQANEKLFF. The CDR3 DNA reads TGCAGCGTTGAGGTCCAGGCTAATGAAAAACTGTTTTTT. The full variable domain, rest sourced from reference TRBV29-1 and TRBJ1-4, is SAVISQKPSRDICQRGTSLTIQCQVDSQVTMMFWYRQQPGQSLTLIATANQGSEATYESGFVIDKFPISRPNLTFSTLTVSNMSPEDSSIYLCSVEVQANEKLFFGSGTQLSVL.

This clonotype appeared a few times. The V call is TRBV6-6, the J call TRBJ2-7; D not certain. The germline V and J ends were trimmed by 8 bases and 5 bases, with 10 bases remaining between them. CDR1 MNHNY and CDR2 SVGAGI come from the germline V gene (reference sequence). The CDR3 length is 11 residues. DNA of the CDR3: TGTGCCAGCCTCTATGGGAACGAGCAGTACTTC. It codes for CASLYGNEQYF.

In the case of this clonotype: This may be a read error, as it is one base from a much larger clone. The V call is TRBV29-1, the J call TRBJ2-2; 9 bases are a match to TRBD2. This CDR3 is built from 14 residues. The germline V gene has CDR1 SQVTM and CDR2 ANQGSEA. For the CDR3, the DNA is TGCAGCGTTGGTGAGCGGGAGGTTACCGGGGGGCTGTTTTTT. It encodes CSVGEREVTGGLFF.

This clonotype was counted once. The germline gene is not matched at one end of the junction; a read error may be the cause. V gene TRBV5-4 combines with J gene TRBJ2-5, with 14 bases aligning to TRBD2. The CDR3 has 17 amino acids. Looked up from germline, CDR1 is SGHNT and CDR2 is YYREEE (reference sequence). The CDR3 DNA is TGTGCCAGCAGAGAGACTAGCGGGAGGGCCATAGGGGAGACCCAGTATTTC. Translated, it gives CASRETSGRAIGETQYF.

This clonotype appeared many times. The CDR3, as DNA: TGCAGCGTTTCCGGGACAGTCTACAATGAGCAGTTCTTC. Translation: CSVSGTVYNEQFF. The V gene is TRBV29-1, the J gene TRBJ2-1, with 7 bases that match TRBD1. The CDR3 contains 13 residues. Germline lookup yields CDR1 SQVTM and CDR2 ANQGSEA. V was pared by 5 bases and J by 3 bases, with 4 bases of the junction left unmatched.

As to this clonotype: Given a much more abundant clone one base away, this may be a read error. The chain's CDR3 is CASSSPSYSEQFF. The CDR3 DNA reads TGTGCCAGCAGTTCCCCCTCCTACAGTGAGCAGTTCTTC. The chain links TRBV6-6 to TRBJ2-1; D remains unclear. The germline V gene encodes CDR1 MNHNY and CDR2 SVGAGI (reference sequence). The CDR3 length is 13 residues.

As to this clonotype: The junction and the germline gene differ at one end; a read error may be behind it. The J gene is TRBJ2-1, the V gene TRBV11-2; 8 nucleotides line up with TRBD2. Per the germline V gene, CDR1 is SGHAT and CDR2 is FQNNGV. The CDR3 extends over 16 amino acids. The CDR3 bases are TGTGCCAACAGCTTTGATCCCCCGGGAGGGCCCAATGAACAGTTCTTC. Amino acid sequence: CANSFDPPGGPNEQFF.

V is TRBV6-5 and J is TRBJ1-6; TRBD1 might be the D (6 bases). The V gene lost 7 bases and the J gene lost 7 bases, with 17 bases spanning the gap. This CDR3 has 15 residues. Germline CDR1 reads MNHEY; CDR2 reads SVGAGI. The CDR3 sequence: CASIRGGAWNSPLHF. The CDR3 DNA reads TGTGCCAGCATTCGGGGGGGCGCGTGGAATTCACCCCTCCACTTT.

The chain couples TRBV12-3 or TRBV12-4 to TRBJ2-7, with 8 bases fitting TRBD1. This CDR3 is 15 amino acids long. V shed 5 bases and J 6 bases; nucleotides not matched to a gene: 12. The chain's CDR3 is CASSQGAPTEGEQYF. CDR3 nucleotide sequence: TGTGCCAGCAGTCAGGGGGCGCCTACTGAGGGCGAGCAGTACTTC.

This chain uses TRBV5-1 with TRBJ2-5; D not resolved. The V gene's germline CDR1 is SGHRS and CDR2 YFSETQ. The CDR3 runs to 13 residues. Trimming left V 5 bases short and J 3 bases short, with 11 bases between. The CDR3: CASRLSREETQYF. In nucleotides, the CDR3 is TGCGCCAGCAGGCTCAGCCGAGAAGAGACCCAGTACTTC.

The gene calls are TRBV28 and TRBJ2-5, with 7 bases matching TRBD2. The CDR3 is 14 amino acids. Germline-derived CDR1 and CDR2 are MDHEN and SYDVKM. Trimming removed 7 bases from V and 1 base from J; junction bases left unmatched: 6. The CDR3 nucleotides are TGTGCCAGCAACCTGGGGGGGAGCCAAGAGACCCAGTACTTC. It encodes CASNLGGSQETQYF.

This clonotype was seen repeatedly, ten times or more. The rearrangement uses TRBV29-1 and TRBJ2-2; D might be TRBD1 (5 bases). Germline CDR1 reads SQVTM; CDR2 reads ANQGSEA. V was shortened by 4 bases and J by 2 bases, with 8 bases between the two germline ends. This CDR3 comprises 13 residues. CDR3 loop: CSVGQYNTGELFF. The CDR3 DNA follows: TGCAGCGTTGGACAGTATAACACCGGGGAGCTGTTTTTT.

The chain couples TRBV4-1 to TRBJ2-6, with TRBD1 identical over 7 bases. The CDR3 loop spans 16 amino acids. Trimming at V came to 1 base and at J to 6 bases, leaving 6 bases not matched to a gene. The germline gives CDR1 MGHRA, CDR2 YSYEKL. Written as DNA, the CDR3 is TGCGCCAGCAGCCAAGGCTGGGGGACAGAGGCCAACGTCCTGACTTTC. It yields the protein CASSQGWGTEANVLTF.

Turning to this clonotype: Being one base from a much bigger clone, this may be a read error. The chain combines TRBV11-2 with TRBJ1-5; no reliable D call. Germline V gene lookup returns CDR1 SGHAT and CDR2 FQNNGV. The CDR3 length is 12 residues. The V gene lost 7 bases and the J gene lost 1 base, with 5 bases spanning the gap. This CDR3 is CASNQSNQPQHF. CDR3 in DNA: TGTGCCAGCAACCAGAGCAATCAGCCCCAGCATTTT.